These T cell receptor beta chains were read from a single sample in a study of cytomegalovirus exposure and HLA in healthy donors. The table came from immunoSEQ multiplex PCR; TCRdb's copy has only in-frame clones and leaves some out. Here the sample spans roughly 150,000 clones, 75% being singletons. Sequencing input: PBMCs. These receptors all stem from a man younger than 45 in good health and CMV-seronegative. Each CDR3 is given with its conserved first and last residue. Fields, in order: D gene, V gene, J gene, clone size, CDR3 DNA, CDR3 protein. D genes are given only for firm matches. For some rows the clone size is stated as once, few or many, or as a class when expanded; others skip it.

NA	TRBV7-9	TRBJ2-7	NA	TGTGCCAGCAGCTTTGTCGAGGGCCGGGAAGCGGACTACGAGCAGTACTTC	CASSFVEGREADYEQYF
TRBD1	TRBV6-5	TRBJ2-4	NA	TGTGCCAGCAGTAGGGACAGGGTTAGGGACAGTCAGTACTTC	CASSRDRVRDSQYF
TRBD1	TRBV7-9	TRBJ1-5	NA	TGTGCCAACAGCGTGGACAGGGGAGGCAATCAGCCCCAGCATTTT	CANSVDRGGNQPQHF
TRBD1	TRBV7-9	TRBJ1-1	NA	TGTGCCAGCAGCTTACTACCGCAGGGGGGCACTGAAGCTTTCTTT	CASSLLPQGGTEAFF
NA	TRBV27	TRBJ1-6	NA	TGTGCCAGCAGTTTACCGGGGGATAGGAATTCACCCCTCCACTTT	CASSLPGDRNSPLHF
NA	TRBV5-6	TRBJ1-2	NA	TGTGCCAGCAGCTTCAAGCGGGGCTACACCTTC	CASSFKRGYTF
TRBD1	TRBV19	TRBJ1-5	NA	TGTGCCAGTAGTATAATGGACAGGGTTAATCAGCCCCAGCATTTT	CASSIMDRVNQPQHF
NA	TRBV28	TRBJ2-5	NA	TGTGCCAGCAGTCCTCCCAGGAGGAGTAAAGAGACCCAGTACTTC	CASSPPRRSKETQYF
NA	TRBV28	TRBJ1-1	NA	TGTGCCAGCAGTTTGAGTGTGGTGCGGGGAACGGGTGAAGCTTTCTTT	CASSLSVVRGTGEAFF
TRBD2	TRBV5-1	TRBJ2-5	NA	TGCGCCAGCAGTCGGGAGGGCAATTGGTTAGAGACCCAGTACTTC	CASSREGNWLETQYF
TRBD1	TRBV6-1	TRBJ2-7	NA	TGTGCCAGCAGAAAGACCACAGGGGCGGGCTACGAGCAGTACTTC	CASRKTTGAGYEQYF
TRBD2	TRBV5-1	TRBJ2-3	NA	TGCGCCAGCAATGTAGCGGGAAACACAGATACGCAGTATTTT	CASNVAGNTDTQYF
TRBD2	TRBV18	TRBJ2-7	NA	TGTGCCAGCTCACCAGGACGTAGCGGGAGTTACGAGCAGTACTTC	CASSPGRSGSYEQYF
TRBD2	TRBV4-1	TRBJ2-3	NA	TGCGCCAGCAGCCAAGGGGCGGGAGACACAGATACGCAGTATTTT	CASSQGAGDTDTQYF
NA	TRBV5-1	TRBJ2-5	NA	TGCGCCAGCAGCCCGGTCGGGGGTTCCGAGACCCAGTACTTC	CASSPVGGSETQYF
TRBD2	TRBV7-2	TRBJ2-3	few	TGTGCCAGCAGCTCCCCCGAGCGGGGGACAGATACGCAGTATTTT	CASSSPERGTDTQYF
TRBD2	TRBV6-5	TRBJ2-1	NA	TGTGCCAGCAGTTACGCGGGAGCGGGAGGGCCGAATGAGCAGTTCTTC	CASSYAGAGGPNEQFF
NA	TRBV5-4	TRBJ1-2	NA	TGTGCCAGCAGCTTTCAGGGTCAAAACTATGGCTACACCTTC	CASSFQGQNYGYTF
NA	TRBV6-6	TRBJ1-5	NA	TGTGCCAGCAGTTACTTCGATCAGCCCCAGCATTTT	CASSYFDQPQHF
TRBD1	TRBV6-1	TRBJ2-7	NA	TGTGCCAGCAGTGTAGACAGGGACGAGCAGTACTTC	CASSVDRDEQYF
TRBD2	TRBV29-1	TRBJ2-7	NA	TGCAGCGCTAGACTAGCGGGGGGTCACGAGCAGTACTTC	CSARLAGGHEQYF
TRBD1	TRBV6-1	TRBJ1-2	NA	TGTGCCAGCAGTGTTACAGGGGCAAAAGGCTACACCTTC	CASSVTGAKGYTF
NA	TRBV27	TRBJ2-5	NA	TGTGCCAGCAGTTCCTGGACACGGGGGCAAGAGACCCAGTACTTC	CASSSWTRGQETQYF
TRBD1	TRBV28	TRBJ2-6	NA	TGTGCCAGCAGCATTTGGACAGGGGGCACTCTCGCTGGGGCCAACGGCCTGACTTTC	CASSIWTGGTLAGANGLTF
TRBD1	TRBV2	TRBJ2-3	NA	TGTGCCAGCAGGGACAGGGTCACAGATACGCAGTATTTT	CASRDRVTDTQYF
NA	TRBV7-9	TRBJ1-1	NA	TGTGCCAGCAGCTCACCAATACAGGACACGAACACTGAAGCTTTCTTT	CASSSPIQDTNTEAFF
NA	TRBV5-1	TRBJ1-2	NA	TGCGCCAGCAGCTTGGTAACAGCTGAGGGCTACACCTTC	CASSLVTAEGYTF
NA	TRBV29-1	TRBJ2-2	once	TGCAGCGCCCCTAGCGTCCCCGGGGAGCTGTTTTTT	CSAPSVPGELFF
NA	TRBV6-1	TRBJ1-2	NA	TGTGCCAGCAGTGTAAGCTCCTATGGCTACACCTTC	CASSVSSYGYTF
NA	TRBV27	TRBJ1-2	NA	TGTGCCACCGGGGACTTCTATGGCTACACCTTC	CATGDFYGYTF
NA	TRBV15	TRBJ2-4	few	TGTGCCACCAGCCGGGACTTCTTCCTAGCCAAAAACATTCAGTACTTC	CATSRDFFLAKNIQYF
NA	TRBV5-1	TRBJ2-5	NA	TGCGCCAGCAGCAAGCAGGGGCAGCAAGAGACCCAGTACTTC	CASSKQGQQETQYF
TRBD2	TRBV28	TRBJ2-3	NA	TGTGCCAGCAGTGGAGCGGGGGCTTCCACAGATACGCAGTATTTT	CASSGAGASTDTQYF
NA	TRBV11-2	TRBJ2-3	NA	TGTGCCAGCAGCTTCACAGCTATACGGGACACAGATACGCAGTATTTT	CASSFTAIRDTDTQYF
NA	TRBV11-2	TRBJ2-2	NA	TGTGCCAGCAGCTTACAACCGGCCGGGGAGCTGTTTTTT	CASSLQPAGELFF
NA	TRBV7-3	TRBJ2-7	once	TGTGCCAGCAGCTTACTAGGGGCCCGCGGGGACGAGCAGTACTTC	CASSLLGARGDEQYF
NA	TRBV9	TRBJ1-2	NA	TGTGCCAGCAGCGTAGACGGGGGATATGGTGCCTACACCTTC	CASSVDGGYGAYTF
NA	TRBV4-2	TRBJ2-7	NA	TGTGCCAGCAGCCAAGAAGGCGGGCGCTCCCACGAGCAGTACTTC	CASSQEGGRSHEQYF
NA	TRBV2	TRBJ1-2	NA	TGTGCCAGCAATAGGGGGACCGGTGGCTACACCTTC	CASNRGTGGYTF
TRBD2	TRBV7-2	TRBJ2-3	NA	TGTGCCAGCAGCCGCCCTACTAGCGGGGGTCCTACAGATACGCAGTATTTT	CASSRPTSGGPTDTQYF
TRBD1	TRBV11-3	TRBJ2-7	NA	TGTGCCAGCAGCCCCCGGACAGGAGGCGAGCAGTACTTC	CASSPRTGGEQYF
TRBD1	TRBV5-1	TRBJ1-1	NA	TGCGCCAGCAACATCGCCCCAGGGGGCACTGAAGCTTTCTTT	CASNIAPGGTEAFF
NA	TRBV7-2	TRBJ2-5	once	TGTGCCAGCAGCCCAGACAACCAAGAGACCCAGTACTTC	CASSPDNQETQYF
TRBD1	TRBV6-1	TRBJ1-5	NA	TGTGCCAGCAGTCTGACAGGGTATGGTCAGCCCCAGCATTTT	CASSLTGYGQPQHF
NA	TRBV28	TRBJ2-7	NA	TGTGCCAGCAGCCACACGACGGGATCCTACGAGCAGTACTTC	CASSHTTGSYEQYF
NA	TRBV27	TRBJ1-1	NA	TGTGCCAGCAGGTACGGGGGTGAAGCTTTCTTT	CASRYGGEAFF
NA	TRBV2	TRBJ2-1	NA	TGTGCCAGCAGTGAAGCGCGGGAGCAGTTCTTC	CASSEAREQFF
NA	TRBV6-5	TRBJ2-6	NA	TGTGCCAGCAGTTTCAGGGGGGCTGGGGCCAACGGCCTGACTTTC	CASSFRGAGANGLTF
NA	TRBV11-3	TRBJ2-6	once	TGTGCCAGCAGCCAAGGCGGAGCTTCTGGGGCCAACGTCCTGACTTTC	CASSQGGASGANVLTF
NA	TRBV9	TRBJ2-6	NA	TGTGCCAGCAGCGTAGGTAGTCTGCCTGGGGCCAACGTCCTGACTTTC	CASSVGSLPGANVLTF
TRBD2	TRBV9	TRBJ2-4	NA	TGTGCCAGCAGCGCCCAGACTAGCGGGGGCCGTCAGTACTTC	CASSAQTSGGRQYF
TRBD1	TRBV5-1	TRBJ2-3	NA	TGCGCCAGCAGTTCAGGACAGGGAACAGATACGCAGTATTTT	CASSSGQGTDTQYF
NA	TRBV4-1	TRBJ1-6	NA	TGCGCCAGCAGCCATCAAGGGGTACGCGCAGGCGATAATTCACCCCTCCACTTT	CASSHQGVRAGDNSPLHF
TRBD2	TRBV5-4	TRBJ2-5	NA	TGTGCCAGCAGCATAGCGGGGGGGCAAGAGACCCAGTACTTC	CASSIAGGQETQYF
NA	TRBV5-1	TRBJ2-5	NA	TGCGCCAGCAGCTTGTTACCGCAGAGGTCAGAGACCCAGTACTTC	CASSLLPQRSETQYF
TRBD1	TRBV7-9	TRBJ2-7	once	TGTGCCAGCAGCCTAGGGGGACAGGCCTACGAGCAGTACTTC	CASSLGGQAYEQYF
TRBD1	TRBV11-2	TRBJ1-4	NA	TGTGCCAGCAGCTTTGACAGGGATAATGAAAAACTGTTTTTT	CASSFDRDNEKLFF
NA	TRBV19	TRBJ1-1	NA	TGTGCCAGTAGTCCACGACCGGGACAGAACACTGAAGCTTTCTTT	CASSPRPGQNTEAFF